This T cell receptor beta chain is drawn from a study of blood T cell repertoires in COVID-19. Study details: COVID-19 samples, acute and convalescent, were from the United States, Italy and Spain.

Methods used by the authors: Reference gene primer amplification gave nucleated cell count estimates. Measured with immunoSEQ multiplex PCR; TCRdb has only the in-frame clones, and not every one. That table gives V, J and clone size, and the DNA gave D and trimming. This table has roughly 100,000 clones, approximately 90% appearing once. V was trimmed by 3 bases and J by 6 bases, leaving 9 bases between them. CDR3 size: 13 residues. Germline CDR1 reads MGHRA; CDR2 reads YSYEKL. This chain uses TRBV4-1 with TRBJ2-1; the D gene is possibly TRBD2 (5 bases). The specimen was peripheral blood. This receptor was identified in a man aged 45-60 years with acute or convalescent COVID-19. The CDR3 loop is CASSHNRGNEQFF. DNA of the CDR3: TGCGCCAGCAGCCATAATCGGGGCAATGAGCAGTTCTTC.